This T cell receptor beta chain was found in a study of cytomegalovirus exposure and HLA in healthy donors. This table comes from immunoSEQ multiplex PCR, and its TCRdb copy is limited to in-frame clones, with some not included. This table holds about 160,000 clones, 85% to 90% found once. This CDR3 comprises 14 residues. V lost 4 bases and J 4 bases, leaving 13 bases between the germline ends. CDR1 and CDR2 (germline): WSHSY, SAAADI. Sequenced material: PBMCs. The V call is TRBV10-2, the J call TRBJ1-2, with D unclear. The receptor was isolated from a woman aged 18-30 years in good health and CMV-seropositive. As DNA, the CDR3 is TGCGCCAGCAGTGTAGAGGTATCCGGCTATGGCTACACCTTC. Its protein product is CASSVEVSGYGYTF.